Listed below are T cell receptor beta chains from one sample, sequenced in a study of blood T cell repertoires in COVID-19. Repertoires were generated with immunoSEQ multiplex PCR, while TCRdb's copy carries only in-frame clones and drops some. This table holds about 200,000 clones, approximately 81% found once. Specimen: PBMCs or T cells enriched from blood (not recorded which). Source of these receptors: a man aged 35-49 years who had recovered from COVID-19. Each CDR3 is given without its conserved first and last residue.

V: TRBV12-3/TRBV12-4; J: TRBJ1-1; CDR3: ASSHFNTEAF
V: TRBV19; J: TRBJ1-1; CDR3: ASYRGTEAF
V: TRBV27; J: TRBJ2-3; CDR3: ASSLSGSGTDTQY
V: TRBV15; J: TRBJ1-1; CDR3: ATSRGQGYPEAF
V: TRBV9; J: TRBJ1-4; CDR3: ASSPPGGLNEKLF
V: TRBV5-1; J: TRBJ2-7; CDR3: ASKQGAAYEQY
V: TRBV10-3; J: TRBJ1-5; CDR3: AISDDRVQPQH
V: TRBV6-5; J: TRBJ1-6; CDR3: ASSAPRDNSPLH
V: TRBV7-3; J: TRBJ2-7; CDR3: ASSLQGNSYEQY
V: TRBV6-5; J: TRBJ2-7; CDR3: ASHQTSVSYEQY
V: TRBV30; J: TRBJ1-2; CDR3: AWSGFRGNYGYT
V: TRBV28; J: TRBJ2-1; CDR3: ASSSHWTSGRVREQF
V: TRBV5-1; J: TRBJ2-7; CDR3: ASSLGDSSYEQY
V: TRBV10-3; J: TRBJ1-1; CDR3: AISDRGGGNTEAF
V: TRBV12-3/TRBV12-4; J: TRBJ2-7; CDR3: ASSFLAGEQY
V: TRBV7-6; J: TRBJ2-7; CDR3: ASSQRQGAFYEQY
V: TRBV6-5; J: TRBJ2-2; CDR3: ASRGDRPYTGELF
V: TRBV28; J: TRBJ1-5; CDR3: ASRTTRGQVNQPQH
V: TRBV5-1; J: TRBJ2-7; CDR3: ASSLSIGASGAREQY
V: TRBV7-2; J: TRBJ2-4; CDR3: ASSLSTENIQY
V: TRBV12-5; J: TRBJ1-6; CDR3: ASGFDNNSPLH
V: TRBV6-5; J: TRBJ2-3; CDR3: ATTIRDRRWDTQY
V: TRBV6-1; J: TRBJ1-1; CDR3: ASSEHFNRNTEAF
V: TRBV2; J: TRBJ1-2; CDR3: ASTTTFDIRGGDYGYT
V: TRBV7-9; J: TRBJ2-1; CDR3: ASSSREQF
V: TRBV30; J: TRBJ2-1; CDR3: AWSTTSRSYNEQF
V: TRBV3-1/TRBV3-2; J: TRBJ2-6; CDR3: ASSRSGGSSGANVLT
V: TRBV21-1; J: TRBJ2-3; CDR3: ASRNGPDNGTQY
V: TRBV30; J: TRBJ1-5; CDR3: AWSGGQNQPQH
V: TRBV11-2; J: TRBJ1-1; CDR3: ASSLLIGASSEAF
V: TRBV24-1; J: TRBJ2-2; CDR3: ATKGQGGTGELF
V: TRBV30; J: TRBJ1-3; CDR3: AWSSSGNTIY
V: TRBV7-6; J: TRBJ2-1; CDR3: ASSYDRVNEQF
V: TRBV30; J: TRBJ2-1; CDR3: AWSVTPSTRSYNEQF
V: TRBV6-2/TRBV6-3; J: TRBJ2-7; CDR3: ASSYSTGGSGSNEQY
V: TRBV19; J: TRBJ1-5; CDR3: ASSPKDRGDNQPQH
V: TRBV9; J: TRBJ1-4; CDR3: ASSVQGGTNEKLF
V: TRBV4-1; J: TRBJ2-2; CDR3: ASRYGQGRAGELF
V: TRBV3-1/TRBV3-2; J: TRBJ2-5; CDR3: ASSQRLSGPQETQY
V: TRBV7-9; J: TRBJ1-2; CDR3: ASSLAGPENYGYT
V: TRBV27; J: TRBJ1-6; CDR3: ASSPGTANSPLH
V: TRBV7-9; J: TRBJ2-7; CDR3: ASSLGARTGTYEQY
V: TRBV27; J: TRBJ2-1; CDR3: ASGTSGSSGEQF
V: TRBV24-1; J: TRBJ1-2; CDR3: ATSDFRGHGYT
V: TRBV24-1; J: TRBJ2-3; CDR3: ATSLTHTDSTDTQY
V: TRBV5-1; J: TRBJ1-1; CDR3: ASSFQENTEAF